This note documents a single T cell receptor beta chain sequence. Its antigen is not known. This specimen comes from a study of cytomegalovirus exposure and HLA in healthy donors. 13 Jbeta primers and 60 Vbeta primers were used for the PCR. The repertoire was sequenced with immunoSEQ multiplex PCR; TCRdb's copy has only in-frame clones and lacks some. The sample yields 150,000 to 200,000 clones, roughly four fifths seen once. Notes on the study in general: About 87% or about 30% of the time was how often most TCR beta V segments were productive, according to an earlier analysis.

The origin of this receptor is a man aged 35 to 55 in good health and CMV-seropositive. Input material: PBMCs.

Here the CDR3 reads CASSPQTGGSYYGYTF. DNA of the CDR3: TGTGCCAGCTCACCACAAACAGGGGGCAGTTACTATGGCTACACCTTC. The rearrangement joins TRBV18 to TRBJ1-2; 9 nucleotides line up with TRBD1. Germline V gene lookup returns CDR1 KGHSH and CDR2 LQKENI. The CDR3 length is 16 residues. V lost 1 base to trimming and J lost 3 bases; unmatched junction nucleotides: 6.